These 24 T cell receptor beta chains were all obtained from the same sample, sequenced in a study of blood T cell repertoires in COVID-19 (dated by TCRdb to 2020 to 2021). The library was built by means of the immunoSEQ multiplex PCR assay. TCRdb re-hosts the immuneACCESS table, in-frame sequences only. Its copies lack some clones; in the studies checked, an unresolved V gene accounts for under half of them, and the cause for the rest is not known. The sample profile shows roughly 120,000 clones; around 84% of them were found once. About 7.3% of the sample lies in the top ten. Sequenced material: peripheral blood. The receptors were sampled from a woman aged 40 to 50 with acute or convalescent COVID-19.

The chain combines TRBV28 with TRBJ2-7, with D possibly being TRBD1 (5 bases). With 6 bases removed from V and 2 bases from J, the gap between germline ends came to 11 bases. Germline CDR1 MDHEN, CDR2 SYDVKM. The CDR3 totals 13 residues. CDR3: CASSLTGTYEQYF. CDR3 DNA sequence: TGTGCCAGCAGCCTCACAGGAACCTACGAGCAGTACTTC.

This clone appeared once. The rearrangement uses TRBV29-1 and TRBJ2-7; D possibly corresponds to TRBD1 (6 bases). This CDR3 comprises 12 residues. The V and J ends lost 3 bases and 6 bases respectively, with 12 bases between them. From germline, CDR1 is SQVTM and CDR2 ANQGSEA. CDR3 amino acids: CSVEIQGAEQYF. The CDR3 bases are TGCAGCGTTGAGATACAGGGAGCCGAGCAGTACTTC.

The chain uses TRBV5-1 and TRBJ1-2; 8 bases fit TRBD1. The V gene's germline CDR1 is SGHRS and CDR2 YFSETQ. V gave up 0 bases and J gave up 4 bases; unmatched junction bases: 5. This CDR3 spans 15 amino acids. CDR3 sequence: CASSLGQGISYGYTF. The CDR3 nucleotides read TGCGCCAGCAGCTTGGGACAGGGGATTAGCTATGGCTACACCTTC.

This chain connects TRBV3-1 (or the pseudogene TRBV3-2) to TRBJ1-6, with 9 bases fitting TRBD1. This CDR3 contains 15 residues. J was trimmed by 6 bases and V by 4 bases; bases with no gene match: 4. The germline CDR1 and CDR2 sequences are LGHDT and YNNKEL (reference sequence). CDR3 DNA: TGTGCCAGCAGCCGGCCGGGACAGGGTAATTCACCCCTCCACTTT. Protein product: CASSRPGQGNSPLHF.

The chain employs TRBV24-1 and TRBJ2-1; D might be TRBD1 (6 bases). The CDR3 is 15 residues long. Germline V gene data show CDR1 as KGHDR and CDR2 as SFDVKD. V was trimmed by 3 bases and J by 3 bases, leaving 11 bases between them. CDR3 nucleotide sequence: TGTGCCACCAGTGATGGGGGCAGGGTCTACAATGAGCAGTTCTTC. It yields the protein CATSDGGRVYNEQFF.

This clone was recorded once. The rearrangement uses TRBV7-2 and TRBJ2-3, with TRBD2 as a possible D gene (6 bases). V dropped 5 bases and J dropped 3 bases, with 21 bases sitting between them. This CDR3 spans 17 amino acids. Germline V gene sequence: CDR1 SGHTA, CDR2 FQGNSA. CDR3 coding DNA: TGTGCCAGCAGCCCGACCCCGGGACCTGGGGGGACAGATACGCAGTATTTT. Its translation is CASSPTPGPGGTDTQYF.

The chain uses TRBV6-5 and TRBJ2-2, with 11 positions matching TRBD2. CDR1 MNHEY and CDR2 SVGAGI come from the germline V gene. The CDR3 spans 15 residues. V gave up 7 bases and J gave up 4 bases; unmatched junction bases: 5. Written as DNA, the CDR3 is TGTGCCAGCATTAGGGGACTAGCGGTCACCGGGGAGCTGTTTTTT. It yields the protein CASIRGLAVTGELFF.

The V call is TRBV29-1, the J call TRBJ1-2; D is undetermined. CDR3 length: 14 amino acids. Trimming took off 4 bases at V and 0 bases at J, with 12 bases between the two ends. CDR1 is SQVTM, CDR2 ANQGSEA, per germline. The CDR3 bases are TGCAGCGTTGGTCGTACAGAAACTAACTATGGCTACACCTTC. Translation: CSVGRTETNYGYTF.

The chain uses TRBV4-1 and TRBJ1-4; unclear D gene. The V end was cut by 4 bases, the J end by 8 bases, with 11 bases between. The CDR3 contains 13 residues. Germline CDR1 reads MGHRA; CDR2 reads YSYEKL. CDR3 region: CASSLVGMEKLFF. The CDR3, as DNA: TGCGCCAGCAGCCTAGTCGGGATGGAAAAACTGTTTTTT.

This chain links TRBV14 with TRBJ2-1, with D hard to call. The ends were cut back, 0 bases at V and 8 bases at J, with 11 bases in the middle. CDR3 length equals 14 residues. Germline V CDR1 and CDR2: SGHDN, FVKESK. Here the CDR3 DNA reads TGTGCCAGCAGCCAAGATCAGGTTGTGGATGAGCAGTTCTTC. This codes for CASSQDQVVDEQFF.

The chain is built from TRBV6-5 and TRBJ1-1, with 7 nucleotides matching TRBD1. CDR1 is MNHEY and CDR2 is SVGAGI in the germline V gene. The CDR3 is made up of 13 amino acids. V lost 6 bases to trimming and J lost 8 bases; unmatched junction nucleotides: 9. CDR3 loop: CASSRTGDLEAFF. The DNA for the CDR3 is TGTGCCAGCAGCAGAACAGGGGATTTGGAAGCTTTCTTT.

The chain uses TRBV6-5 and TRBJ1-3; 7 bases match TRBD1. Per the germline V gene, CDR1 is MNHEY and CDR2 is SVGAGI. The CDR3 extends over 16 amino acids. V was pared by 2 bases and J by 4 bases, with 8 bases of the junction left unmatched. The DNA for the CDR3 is TGTGCCAGCAGTTACACCTCGGGACAGCGCGGAAACACCATATATTTT. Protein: CASSYTSGQRGNTIYF.

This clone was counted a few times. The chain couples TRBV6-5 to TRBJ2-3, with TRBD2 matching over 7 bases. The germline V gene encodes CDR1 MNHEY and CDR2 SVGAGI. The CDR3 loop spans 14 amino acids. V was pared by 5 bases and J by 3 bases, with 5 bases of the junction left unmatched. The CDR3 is CASSRGDGTDTQYF. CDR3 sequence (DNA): TGTGCCAGCAGTCGGGGGGACGGGACAGATACGCAGTATTTT.

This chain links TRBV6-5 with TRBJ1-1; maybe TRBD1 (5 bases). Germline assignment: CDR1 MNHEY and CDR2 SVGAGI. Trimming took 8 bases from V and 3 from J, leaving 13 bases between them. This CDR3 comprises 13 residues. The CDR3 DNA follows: TGTGCCAGCCGTACCCTAGGGGACACTGAAGCTTTCTTT. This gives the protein CASRTLGDTEAFF.

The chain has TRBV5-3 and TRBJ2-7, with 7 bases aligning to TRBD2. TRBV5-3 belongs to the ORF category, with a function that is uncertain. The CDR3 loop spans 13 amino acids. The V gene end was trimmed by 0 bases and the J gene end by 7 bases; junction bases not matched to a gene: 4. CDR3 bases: TGTGCCAGAAGCTTGGAGGCTAGCGGTGAGCAGTACTTC. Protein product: CARSLEASGEQYF.

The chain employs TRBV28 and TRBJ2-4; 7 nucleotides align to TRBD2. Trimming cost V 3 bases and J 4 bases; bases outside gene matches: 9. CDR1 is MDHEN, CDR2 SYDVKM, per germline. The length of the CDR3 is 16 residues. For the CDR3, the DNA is TGTGCCAGCAGTTTGGTGACTAGCAAACAGAAAAACATTCAGTACTTC. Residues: CASSLVTSKQKNIQYF.

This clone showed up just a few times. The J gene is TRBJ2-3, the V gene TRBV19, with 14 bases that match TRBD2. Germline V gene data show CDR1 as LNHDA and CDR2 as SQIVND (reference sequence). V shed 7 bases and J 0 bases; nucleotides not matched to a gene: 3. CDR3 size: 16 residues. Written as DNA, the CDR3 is TGTGCCAGTACCAGGACTAGCGGGGGGAGCACAGATACGCAGTATTTT. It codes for CASTRTSGGSTDTQYF.

DNA for the CDR3: TGTGCCAGCAGTTACCGGGACAGGGGAGGCTATGGCTACACCTTC. Translating it yields CASSYRDRGGYGYTF. The chain links TRBV6-5 to TRBJ1-2, with TRBD1 matching 10 bases. The CDR3 spans 15 residues. Germline CDR1 reads MNHEY; CDR2 reads SVGAGI. The V and J ends lost 2 bases and 4 bases, in that order; junction bases with no gene match: 4.

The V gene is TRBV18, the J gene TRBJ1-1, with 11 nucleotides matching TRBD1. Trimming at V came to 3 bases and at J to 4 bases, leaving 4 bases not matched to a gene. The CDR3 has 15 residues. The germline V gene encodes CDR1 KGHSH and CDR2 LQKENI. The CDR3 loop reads CASSPGQGGATEAFF. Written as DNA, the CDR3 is TGTGCCAGCTCACCGGGACAGGGGGGAGCCACTGAAGCTTTCTTT.

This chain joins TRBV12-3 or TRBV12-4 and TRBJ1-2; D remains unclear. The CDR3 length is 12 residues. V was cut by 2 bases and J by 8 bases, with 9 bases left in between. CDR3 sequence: CASSLRGSGYTF. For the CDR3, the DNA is TGTGCCAGCAGTTTAAGAGGGTCCGGCTACACCTTC.

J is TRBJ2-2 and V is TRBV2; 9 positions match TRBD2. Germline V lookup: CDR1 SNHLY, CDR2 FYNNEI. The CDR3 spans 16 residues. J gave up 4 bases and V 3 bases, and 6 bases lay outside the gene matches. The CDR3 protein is CASSDAAGGPTGELFF. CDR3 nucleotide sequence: TGTGCCAGCAGTGATGCGGCGGGGGGGCCCACCGGGGAGCTGTTTTTT.

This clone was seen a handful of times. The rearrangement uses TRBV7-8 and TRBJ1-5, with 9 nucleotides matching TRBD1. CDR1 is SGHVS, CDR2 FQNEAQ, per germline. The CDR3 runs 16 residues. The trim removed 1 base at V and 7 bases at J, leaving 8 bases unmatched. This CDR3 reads CASSLVRTGVEQPQHF. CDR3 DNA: TGTGCCAGCAGCTTAGTCCGGACAGGGGTAGAACAGCCCCAGCATTTT.

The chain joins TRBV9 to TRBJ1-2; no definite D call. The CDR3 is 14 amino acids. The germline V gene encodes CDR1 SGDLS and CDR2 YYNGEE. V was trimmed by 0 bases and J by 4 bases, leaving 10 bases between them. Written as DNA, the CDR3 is TGTGCCAGCAGCGTAGTTACAGCTACCTATGGCTACACCTTC. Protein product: CASSVVTATYGYTF. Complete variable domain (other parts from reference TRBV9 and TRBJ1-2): DSGVTQTPKHLITATGQRVTLRCSPRSGDLSVYWYQQSLDQGLQFLIQYYNGEERAKGNILERFSAQQFPDLHSELNLSSLELGDSALYFCASSVVTATYGYTFGSGTRLTVV.

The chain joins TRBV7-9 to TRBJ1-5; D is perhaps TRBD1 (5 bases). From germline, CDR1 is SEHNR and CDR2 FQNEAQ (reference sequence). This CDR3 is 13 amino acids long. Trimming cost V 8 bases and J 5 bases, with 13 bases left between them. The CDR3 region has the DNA TGTGCCAGCGACAGTGGGATGTATCAGCCCCAGCATTTT. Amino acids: CASDSGMYQPQHF.